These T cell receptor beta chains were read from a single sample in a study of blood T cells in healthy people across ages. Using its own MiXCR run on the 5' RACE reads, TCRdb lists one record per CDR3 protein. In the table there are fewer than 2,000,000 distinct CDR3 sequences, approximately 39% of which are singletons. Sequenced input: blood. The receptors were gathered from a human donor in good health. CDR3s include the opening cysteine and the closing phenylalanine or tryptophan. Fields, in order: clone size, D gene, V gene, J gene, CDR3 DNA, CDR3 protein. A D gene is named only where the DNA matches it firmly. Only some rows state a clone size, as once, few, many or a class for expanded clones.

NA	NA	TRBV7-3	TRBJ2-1	TGTGCCAGCAGTAGAATCAGGGGCCGGGACAATGAGCAGTTCTTC	CASSRIRGRDNEQFF
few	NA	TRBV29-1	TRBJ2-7	TGCAGCGTTGAATTTGAGGGGTACGAGCAGTACTTC	CSVEFEGYEQYF
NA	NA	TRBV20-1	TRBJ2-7	TGCAGTGCTAGCGGAAGGAGGGGGTCCTACGAGCAGTACTTC	CSASGRRGSYEQYF
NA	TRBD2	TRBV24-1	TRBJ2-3	TGTGCCACCAGTGAGAAGCGGGGGAGCACAGATACGCAGTATTTT	CATSEKRGSTDTQYF
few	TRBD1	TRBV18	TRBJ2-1	TGTGCCAGCTCAGGAACAGGGGGAAGTGAGCAGTTCTTC	CASSGTGGSEQFF
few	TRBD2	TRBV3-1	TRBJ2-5	TGTGCCAGCAGCCCCGGGGAGGGGCGTCAAGAGACCCAGTACTTC	CASSPGEGRQETQYF
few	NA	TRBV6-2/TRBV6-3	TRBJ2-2	TGTGCCAGCAGTTTTCGAGGGGGGCCAGCCGGGGAGCTGTTTTTT	CASSFRGGPAGELFF
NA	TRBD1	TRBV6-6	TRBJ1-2	TGTGCCAGCAGCGGACAGGGTAGGAACTATGGCTACACCTTC	CASSGQGRNYGYTF
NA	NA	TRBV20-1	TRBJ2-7	TGCAGTGCTAGAGATCGGGCAGGGGAAGGGTATGAGCAGTACTTC	CSARDRAGEGYEQYF
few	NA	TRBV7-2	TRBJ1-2	TGTGCCAGCAGCTTAAAGTTTCAGGGGCCAAACTATGGCTACACCTTC	CASSLKFQGPNYGYTF
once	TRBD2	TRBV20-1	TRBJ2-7	TGCAGTGCTAGAGCGAGACTAGCGGGGGACGAGCAGTACTTC	CSARARLAGDEQYF
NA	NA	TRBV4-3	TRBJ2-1	TGCGCCAGCCAAGAACCGCCTCGTAGCTCCTACAATGAGCAGTTCTTC	CASQEPPRSSYNEQFF
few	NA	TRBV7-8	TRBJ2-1	TGTGCCGTATTAGAAGGATCCTACAATGAGCAGTTCTTC	CAVLEGSYNEQFF
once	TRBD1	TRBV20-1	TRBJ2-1	TGCAGTGCTTCTGACCCTCAACAGGGGGCCGAGACCCAGTTCTTC	CSASDPQQGAETQFF